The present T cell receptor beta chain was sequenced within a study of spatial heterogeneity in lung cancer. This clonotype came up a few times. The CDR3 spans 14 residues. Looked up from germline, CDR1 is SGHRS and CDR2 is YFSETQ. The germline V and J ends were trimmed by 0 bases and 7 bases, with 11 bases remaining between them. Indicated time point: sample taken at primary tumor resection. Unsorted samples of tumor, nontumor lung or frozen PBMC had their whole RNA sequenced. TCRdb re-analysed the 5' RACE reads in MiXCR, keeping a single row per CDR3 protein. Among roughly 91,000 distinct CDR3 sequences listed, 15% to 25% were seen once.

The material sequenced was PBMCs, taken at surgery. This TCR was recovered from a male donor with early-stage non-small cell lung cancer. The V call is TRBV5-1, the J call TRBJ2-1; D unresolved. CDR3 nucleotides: TGCGCCAGCAGCTTGGGGCAGGTTGGGAATGAGCAGTTCTTC. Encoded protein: CASSLGQVGNEQFF.